The 9 T cell receptor beta chains presented below share a single source sample, sequenced in a study of shared clonotypes between healthy human individuals. The repertoire was sequenced with immunoSEQ multiplex PCR; TCRdb's copy has only in-frame clones and lacks some. The top ten clones hold about 11% of a sample with about 490,000 clones, around 80% of them seen once. Sequenced: PBMCs. The source of these receptors is a woman aged 40 to 50 in good health. Some clones in this sample may be carry-over from other donors' samples.

The chain combines TRBV6-1 with TRBJ2-1; D possibly corresponds to TRBD1 (5 bases). CDR1 is MNHNS and CDR2 is SASEGT in the germline V gene. The CDR3 spans 14 residues. Trimming removed 3 bases from V and 6 bases from J, with 12 bases in between. The CDR3 DNA follows: TGTGCCAGCAGTGAGGTGTTAGGGGCCAATGAGCAGTTCTTC. This codes for CASSEVLGANEQFF.

On this clone: Other nucleotide sequences in the sample specify the same CDR3. The chain is built from TRBV5-1 and TRBJ1-4, with D possibly TRBD1 on 5 matching bases. Trimming left V 0 bases short and J 0 bases short, with 6 bases between. Germline CDR1 and CDR2: SGHRS and YFSETQ. The CDR3 totals 15 residues. CDR3 coding DNA: TGCGCCAGCAGCTTGGTGACAGCAACTAATGAAAAACTGTTTTTT. Protein: CASSLVTATNEKLFF.

The V call is TRBV18, the J call TRBJ2-7; D remains ambiguous. This CDR3 has 13 amino acids. Germline CDR1 and CDR2: KGHSH and LQKENI. The germline V and J ends were trimmed by 5 bases and 3 bases, with 11 bases remaining between them. CDR3 DNA sequence: TGTGCCAGCTCATCAGAGGTAAGCTACGAGCAGTACTTC. Translating it yields CASSSEVSYEQYF. Full variable domain (missing parts from reference TRBV18 and TRBJ2-7): NAGVMQNPRHLVRRRGQEARLRCSPMKGHSHVYWYRQLPEEGLKFMVYLQKENIIDESGMPKERFSAEFPKEGPSILRIQQVVRGDSAAYFCASSSEVSYEQYFGPGTRLTVT.

V and J are TRBV5-4 and TRBJ1-1, with TRBD1 matching over 8 bases. The V segment lost 0 bases and the J segment 4 bases; nucleotides outside the gene matches: 2. CDR3 length: 14 residues. Germline values: CDR1 SGHNT, CDR2 YYREEE (reference sequence). The CDR3, as DNA: TGTGCCAGCAGCTTGGCAGGGGGCACCACTGAAGCTTTCTTT. It is translated as CASSLAGGTTEAFF. Looking up the rest from reference TRBV5-4 and TRBJ1-1 gives the full variable domain: ETGVTQSPTHLIKTRGQQVTLRCSSQSGHNTVSWYQQALGQGPQFIFQYYREEENGRGNFPPRFSGLQFPNYSSELNVNALELDDSALYLCASSLAGGTTEAFFGQGTRLTVV.

The chain combines TRBV6-6 with TRBJ1-1; TRBD1 agrees at 10 bases. Losses at the gene ends were 5 bases for V and 4 bases for J; bases not matched to a gene: 1. CDR3 length: 13 amino acids. Per the germline V gene, CDR1 is MNHNY and CDR2 is SVGAGI (reference sequence). CDR3 nucleotide sequence: TGTGCCAGCAGTCGGACAGGGGGCACTGAAGCTTTCTTT. As protein: CASSRTGGTEAFF.

V and J are TRBV4-2 and TRBJ2-5; 10 bases align to TRBD2. In germline, CDR1 is LGHNA, CDR2 YNFKEQ. With 0 bases clipped from V and 7 bases from J, the junction kept 11 bases outside the gene matches. There are 17 residues in the CDR3. CDR3 nucleotide sequence: TGTGCCAGCAGCCAAGATAGGAGTAGCGGGAGGCCAGGGACCCAGTACTTC. It translates to CASSQDRSSGRPGTQYF.

The V and J genes are TRBV28 and TRBJ1-2, with 11 bases lining up with TRBD1. This CDR3 is built from 13 residues. Germline V CDR1 and CDR2: MDHEN, SYDVKM. Unmatched junction bases numbered 7, after V lost 6 bases and J lost 10 bases. Here the CDR3 DNA reads TGTGCCAGCAGGGGGACAGGGGGTATTCCCTACACCTTC. This codes for CASRGTGGIPYTF.

This clone turned up a few times. This chain links TRBV11-2 with TRBJ1-5; D ambiguous. Germline lookup yields CDR1 SGHAT and CDR2 FQNNGV. The V gene lost 1 base and the J gene lost 7 bases, with 8 bases spanning the gap. CDR3 length: 13 amino acids. The CDR3: CASSLAGYQPQHF. As DNA, the CDR3 is TGTGCCAGCAGCTTAGCTGGGTACCAGCCCCAGCATTTT.

V usage is TRBV2 and J usage is TRBJ2-2, with D maybe TRBD2 (6 bases). Per the germline V gene, CDR1 is SNHLY and CDR2 is FYNNEI. The V gene lost 5 bases and the J gene lost 2 bases, with 9 bases spanning the gap. The CDR3 spans 14 residues. The CDR3 nucleotides are TGTGCCAGCAGTTGGGACTCTAACACCGGGGAGCTGTTTTTT. It is translated as CASSWDSNTGELFF. The full variable domain, its missing parts supplied by reference TRBV2 and TRBJ2-2, is EPEVTQTPSHQVTQMGQEVILRCVPISNHLYFYWYRQILGQKVEFLVSFYNNEISEKSEIFDDQFSVERPDGSNFTLKIRSTKLEDSAMYFCASSWDSNTGELFFGEGSRLTVL.